These 3 T cell receptor beta chains share one sample of origin, sequenced in a study of T cells in localized non-small cell lung cancer. Sequencing was performed with immunoSEQ multiplex PCR; in TCRdb, only in-frame clones are kept and a portion is missing. The sample shows about 33,000 clones, 92% of them seen only once. The source material was peripheral blood, sampled before any cancer treatment. Receptor source: a female donor over 55 with stage I lung adenocarcinoma.

The genes are TRBV5-1 and TRBJ2-2; 14 nucleotides line up with TRBD2. The CDR3 consists of 16 residues. The germline V gene encodes CDR1 SGHRS and CDR2 YFSETQ. V lost 1 base to trimming and J lost 6 bases; unmatched junction nucleotides: 2. CDR3 in DNA: TGCGCCAGCAGCTTGTTGACTAGCGGGGGGGCCGGGGAGCTGTTTTTT. Translating gives CASSLLTSGGAGELFF.

J is TRBJ1-1 and V is TRBV29-1, with D unclear. CDR1 SQVTM and CDR2 ANQGSEA come from the germline V gene. This CDR3 is built from 14 residues. V lost 7 bases to trimming and J lost 4 bases, with 19 bases between them. The CDR3 is CSARPGPQPTEAFF. CDR3 sequence (DNA): TGCAGCGCCCGACCCGGGCCCCAGCCCACTGAAGCTTTCTTT.

The V and J genes are TRBV19 and TRBJ2-7, with D perhaps being TRBD1 or TRBD2 (5 bases each). The germline V gene encodes CDR1 LNHDA and CDR2 SQIVND (reference sequence). The germline V and J ends were trimmed by 4 bases and 0 bases, with 10 bases remaining between them. This CDR3 is 14 amino acids long. The CDR3 DNA is TGTGCCAGTAGTACCGGGACGTCCTCCTACGAGCAGTACTTC. Amino acids: CASSTGTSSYEQYF.